This T cell receptor (beta chain) was observed in a study of T cells after yellow fever vaccination. Study conclusions and caveats: Bulk-population clonotypes that are abundant could appear as contaminants in FACS-sorted repertoires.

The CDR3 runs 15 residues. Trimming pared 1 base from V and 0 bases from J, leaving 9 bases between. Germline V gene lookup returns CDR1 SGHDN and CDR2 FVKESK. About this clonotype itself: Its antigen remains unknown.

The TCR cDNA carried a universal primer site and UMIs from 5'RACE template switching. In TCRdb, the 5' RACE reads were re-called with MiXCR into one record per CDR3 protein. The data contain around 330,000 distinct CDR3 sequences, less than 4.5% of them singletons. Material: PBMCs, obtained on the day of the yellow fever booster vaccination. The chain carries TRBV14 and TRBJ1-2; D not resolved. The source of this sequence is a man aged 18 to 29 who received the YFV17D yellow fever vaccine. As DNA, the CDR3 is TGTGCCAGCAGCCAAGTGGGTGAAGCTAACTATGGCTACACCTTC. Translation gives CASSQVGEANYGYTF. Variable domain in full (rest from reference TRBV14 and TRBJ1-2): EAGVTQFPSHSVIEKGQTVTLRCDPISGHDNLYWYRRVMGKEIKFLLHFVKESKQDESGMPNNRFLAERTGGTYSTLKVQPAELEDSGVYFCASSQVGEANYGYTFGSGTRLTVV.